This TCR beta chain was captured by sequencing in a study of control samples from healthy donors and cancer patients. Profiled with immunoSEQ multiplex PCR; TCRdb holds only in-frame clones, not every one. The sample lists 70,000 to 95,000 clones, approximately 89% occurring once. Sequencing was carried out using blood. The clonotype was recovered from a woman younger than 45 in good health.

In DNA, the CDR3 is TGTGCCAGCAGCTTTACAGTCTCCTATAATTCACCCCTCCACTTT. It translates to CASSFTVSYNSPLHF. This sequence joins TRBV5-5 and TRBJ1-6; D is undetermined. V lost 2 bases and J lost 0, with 6 bases in between. This CDR3 comprises 15 residues. CDR1 is SGHKS and CDR2 is YYEKEE in the germline V gene (reference sequence).